These 28 T cell receptor beta chains were sequenced from one sample in a study of CXCR3-negative and CXCR3-positive naive CD8 T cells. Study findings and constraints: More hydrophobic TRB CDR3s occurred in CXCR3-positive than in CXCR3-negative naive cells.

TRB cDNA was prepared as libraries by UMI-labeled 5' RACE. TCRdb re-called the 5' RACE reads; every CDR3 protein appears as one record, without DNA. The repertoire table contains fewer than 90,000 distinct CDR3 sequences. The antigens for these receptors are not known. The sequenced material came from naive CXCR3+ CD8+ T cells from blood. The subset was: CD45RO-CCR7+CD27+CD95- naive CD8+ T cells expressing CXCR3 (TNR3+). The source of these receptors is a human donor in good health. Some clones in this sample may be carry-over from other donors' samples.

The chain combines TRBV9 with TRBJ2-1; the D gene TCRdb calls, TRBD2, cannot be checked with no DNA. The CDR3 runs 19 residues. Per germline, CDR1 SGDLS and CDR2 YYNGEE. The CDR3 loop is CASSPRRETSASSYNEQFF.

The genes are TRBV6-4 and TRBJ2-1; absent DNA, TCRdb's TRBD2 call cannot be checked. CDR1 MRHNA and CDR2 SNTAGT come from the germline V gene. The CDR3 extends over 13 amino acids. The CDR3 loop reads CASSDRLAGGLFF.

The rearrangement joins TRBV29-1 to TRBJ2-5. This CDR3 spans 13 amino acids. Germline assignment: CDR1 SQVTM and CDR2 ANQGSEA. The CDR3 sequence is CIALKGYEETQYF.

The chain is built from TRBV7-9 and TRBJ2-3; TCRdb indicates TRBD1, and absent DNA this call remains unverified. This CDR3 is 17 amino acids long. CDR1 and CDR2 (germline): SEHNR, FQNEAQ (reference sequence). The CDR3 is CASSPTPGDRGTDTQYF.

This sequence joins TRBV7-2 and TRBJ1-1; TCRdb's assignment of TRBD1 cannot be checked, as there is no DNA. Germline V gives CDR1 SGHTA, CDR2 FQGNSA. The CDR3 has 14 residues. The CDR3 loop reads CASSATGGHTEAFF.

The chain is built from TRBV19 and TRBJ1-5; TCRdb proposes TRBD1, but this gene call is untestable without DNA. Germline V CDR1 and CDR2: LNHDA, SQIVND (reference sequence). The CDR3 contains 16 residues. This chain's CDR3 is CASSTKRQGWNQPQHF.

The CDR3 region is CASSPGLGGYEQYF. V is TRBV5-5 and J is TRBJ2-7; TCRdb's D gene call, TRBD2, goes unchecked for lack of DNA. From germline, CDR1 is SGHKS and CDR2 YYEKEE (reference sequence). The CDR3 runs 14 residues.

The chain joins TRBV29-1 to TRBJ1-1; as DNA is missing, the TRBD1 call by TCRdb cannot be tested. The CDR3 covers 13 residues. The V gene's germline CDR1 is SQVTM and CDR2 ANQGSEA. CDR3 protein: CSAPRGTGVEAFF.

The CDR3 region is CATDTGTVNQPQHF. The chain combines TRBV15 with TRBJ1-5; lacking DNA, the TRBD1 call made by TCRdb goes unchecked. The V gene's germline CDR1 is LNHNV and CDR2 YYDKDF (reference sequence). The CDR3 runs to 14 residues.

This chain connects TRBV7-9 to TRBJ1-5. This CDR3 has 12 amino acids. The germline V gene has CDR1 SEHNR and CDR2 FQNEAQ (reference sequence). CDR3 loop: CASSLGNQPQHF.

The chain is built from TRBV11-2 and TRBJ2-3. The CDR3 extends over 15 amino acids. Germline V gene sequence: CDR1 SGHAT, CDR2 FQNNGV. The CDR3 sequence: CASSLLVLGTDTQYF.

The chain couples TRBV7-9 to TRBJ2-3; TCRdb's D call of TRBD1 is untestable without DNA. The CDR3 contains 14 residues. Germline V gene sequence: CDR1 SEHNR, CDR2 FQNEAQ (reference sequence). Here the CDR3 reads CASSLVTATDTQYF.

The V and J genes are TRBV5-5 and TRBJ2-7; TCRdb outputs TRBD1, but without DNA this stays unchecked. CDR1 SGHKS and CDR2 YYEKEE come from the germline V gene (reference sequence). The CDR3 extends over 15 amino acids. The CDR3 sequence: CASSLHGTPSYEQYF.

The chain joins TRBV30 to TRBJ1-1; TCRdb's assignment of TRBD1 cannot be checked, as there is no DNA. This CDR3 has 15 residues. Germline values: CDR1 GTSNPN, CDR2 SVGIG (reference sequence). CDR3 region: CARSSRPLANTEAFF.

This chain joins TRBV5-1 and TRBJ2-3; lacking DNA, the TRBD2 call made by TCRdb goes unchecked. Germline loops: CDR1 SGHRS, CDR2 YFSETQ. This CDR3 has 16 amino acids. The CDR3 protein is CASSLGRGGLTDTQYF.

The chain joins TRBV4-2 to TRBJ2-7. Germline V gene lookup returns CDR1 LGHNA and CDR2 YNFKEQ. The CDR3 has 14 amino acids. The CDR3 reads CASSQAQGIYEQYF.

The chain is built from TRBV4-3 and TRBJ1-6; lacking DNA, the TRBD1 call made by TCRdb goes unchecked. Germline V gives CDR1 LGHNA, CDR2 YSLEER. This CDR3 is built from 16 residues. The CDR3 here is CASSPRGLGYNSPLHF.

The chain's CDR3 is CATSSGPSRSDEQFF. The V and J genes are TRBV15 and TRBJ2-1; without DNA, the TCRdb call of TRBD2 cannot be checked. CDR1 LNHNV and CDR2 YYDKDF come from the germline V gene (reference sequence). The CDR3 has 15 amino acids.

The rearrangement links TRBV5-6 to TRBJ2-7; TCRdb outputs TRBD2, but without DNA this stays unchecked. CDR1 and CDR2 (germline): SGHDT, YYEEEE. The CDR3 runs to 14 residues. The CDR3 region is CASSLYGTSYEQYF.

The V call is TRBV6-2 or TRBV6-3, the J call TRBJ1-5. Germline lookup yields CDR1 MNHEY and CDR2 SVGEGT. There are 13 residues in the CDR3. The CDR3 spells CASSLGSNQPQHF.

This chain uses TRBV29-1 with TRBJ2-7; the D gene TCRdb calls, TRBD2, cannot be checked with no DNA. Germline lookup yields CDR1 SQVTM and CDR2 ANQGSEA. The CDR3 covers 14 residues. Here the CDR3 reads CSVVVEDLPYEQYF.

The chain combines TRBV15 with TRBJ2-7; the D gene TCRdb calls, TRBD2, cannot be checked with no DNA. Germline assignment: CDR1 LNHNV and CDR2 YYDKDF (reference sequence). The CDR3 loop spans 15 amino acids. The CDR3 loop is CATSADRALSYEQYF.

The chain employs TRBV28 and TRBJ2-7; the TCRdb call, TRBD1, lacks DNA for checking. In germline, CDR1 is MDHEN, CDR2 SYDVKM. The length of the CDR3 is 17 residues. CDR3 sequence: CASSPLKQGAGSYEQYF. Filled out from reference TRBV28 and TRBJ2-7, the complete variable domain reads DVKVTQSSRYLVKRTGEKVFLECVQDMDHENMFWYRQDPGLGLRLIYFSYDVKMKEKGDIPEGYSVSREKKERFSLILESASTNQTSMYLCASSPLKQGAGSYEQYFGPGTRLTVT.

V usage is TRBV29-1 and J usage is TRBJ2-4; the D call of TRBD1 rests on TCRdb alone, since no DNA is present to check it. Germline CDR1 reads SQVTM; CDR2 reads ANQGSEA. The CDR3 covers 14 residues. The chain's CDR3 is CSVRGGTGPDIQYF.

This chain joins TRBV6-2 or TRBV6-3 and TRBJ2-7; the TCRdb call, TRBD1, lacks DNA for checking. CDR3 size: 16 residues. CDR1 and CDR2 (germline): MNHEY, SVGEGT. CDR3 sequence: CASSPTTGGEVYGQYF.

J is TRBJ2-5 and V is TRBV7-8. The CDR3 sequence is 15 residues long. CDR1 is SGHVS and CDR2 is FQNEAQ in the germline V gene. This chain's CDR3 is CASSLSLGFQETQYF.

The V gene is TRBV28, the J gene TRBJ1-1; TCRdb outputs TRBD1, but without DNA this stays unchecked. Germline CDR1 MDHEN, CDR2 SYDVKM. The CDR3 covers 15 residues. CDR3 region: CASSHDREANTEAFF.

The chain combines TRBV29-1 with TRBJ1-5. The germline V gene has CDR1 SQVTM and CDR2 ANQGSEA. The CDR3 has 12 residues. The CDR3: CSVAHGNQPQHF.